This is a list of T cell receptor beta chains from one sample in a study of beta chain features in type 1 diabetes. The method was immunoSEQ multiplex PCR; TCRdb's version includes in-frame clones alone and lacks a portion of them. The sample yields 140,000 or so clones, less than 15% seen once. Input material: central memory CD4+ T cells from blood. These receptors came from a man younger than 35 with type 1 diabetes. Both conserved end residues are trimmed from each CDR3.

J gene	V gene	CDR3 protein
TRBJ2-1	TRBV25-1	ASRQGVSYNEQF
TRBJ1-3	TRBV28	ASSFSTDGNTIY
TRBJ2-7	TRBV27	ASSLKGDSRLYEQY
TRBJ1-2	TRBV10-3	ASGQLEGDYGYT
TRBJ2-1	TRBV4-2	ASSLDKSSYNEQF
TRBJ2-3	TRBV6-6	ASSYWGQSTDTQY
TRBJ2-3	TRBV5-1	ASSTPTSGGTDTQY
TRBJ1-1	TRBV9	ASSSGGHGVNTEAF
TRBJ2-1	TRBV5-1	ASSSLPSGENEQF
TRBJ1-2	TRBV5-1	ASSPQGQGPNYGYT
TRBJ2-5	TRBV6-1	ASSHRDKETQY
TRBJ1-5	TRBV30	ACSPDSNQPQH
TRBJ1-5	TRBV6-1	ASRGWRDQPQH
TRBJ2-7	TRBV10-3	AISESTGPREQY
TRBJ2-7	TRBV15	ATSRDGGGSEQY
TRBJ2-5	TRBV5-1	ASSVGTQETQY
TRBJ2-1	TRBV4-2	ASSQDRQGAYNEQF
TRBJ2-1	TRBV7-2	ASSLGYPQF
TRBJ2-5	TRBV2	ASSESSGAPQETQY